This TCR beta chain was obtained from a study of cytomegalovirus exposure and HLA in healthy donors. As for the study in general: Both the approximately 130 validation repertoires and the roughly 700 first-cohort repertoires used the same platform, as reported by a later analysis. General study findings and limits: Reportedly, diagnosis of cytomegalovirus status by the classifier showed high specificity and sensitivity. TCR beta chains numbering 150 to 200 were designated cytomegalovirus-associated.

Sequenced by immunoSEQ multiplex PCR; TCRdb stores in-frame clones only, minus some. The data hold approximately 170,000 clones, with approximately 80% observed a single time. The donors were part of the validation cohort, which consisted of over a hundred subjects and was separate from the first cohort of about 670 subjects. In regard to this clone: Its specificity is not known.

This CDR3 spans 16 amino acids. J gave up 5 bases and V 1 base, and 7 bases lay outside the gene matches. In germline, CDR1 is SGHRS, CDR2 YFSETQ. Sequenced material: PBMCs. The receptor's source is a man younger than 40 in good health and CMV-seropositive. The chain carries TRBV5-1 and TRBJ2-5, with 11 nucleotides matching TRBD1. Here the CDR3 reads CASSLRTGGAGETQYF. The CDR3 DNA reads TGCGCCAGCAGCTTGAGGACAGGGGGCGCGGGGGAGACCCAGTACTTC.